This TCR beta chain was found in a study of regulatory T cells in long-lasting Graves disease listed by TCRdb under 2021. Background on the whole study: In the newly diagnosed Graves' disease group, patients had been taking antithyroid drugs for less than 3 months. This study used TCR sequencing and RNA sequencing of peripheral blood to compare persistent Graves' disease patients against newly diagnosed Graves' disease patients. The study took place in China and was registered as a clinical trial. TCR sequencing covered around 13 persistent and some 20 newly diagnosed Graves' disease patients, approximately 33 samples in total. Broad study findings and their caveats: Compared with newly diagnosed patients, patients with persistent Graves' disease had lower TCR Shannon entropy and fewer highly expanded clones, which suggests clonal expansion. Only the TCR beta chain was sequenced and analyzed. Preferential use of TRBV28, TRBJ1-2 and TRBJ2-5 was observed in persistent disease, whereas TRBV20-1 and TRBJ2-1 were favored in newly diagnosed disease. The small sample size was acknowledged by the authors as a limitation that may reduce accuracy. Persistent patients shared more public clonotypes among themselves (2,741) than newly diagnosed patients did (approximately 970). Only peripheral blood was studied, because thyroid tissue, the primary lesion, was inaccessible.

Sample time point, as interpreted from the label and publication: newly diagnosed GD, antithyroid drugs for less than 3 months. For both TCR sequencing and RNA sequencing, RNA was extracted from PBMCs in TRIzol. The diagnosis of Graves' disease was made according to American Thyroid Association guidelines. Patients were recruited from an endocrinology department in Xi'an, China. Each patient gave 9 to 10 milliliters of peripheral blood, collected in an EDTA anticoagulant tube. PBMCs were isolated by Ficoll Paque Plus density gradient separation without further T cell sorting. An Agilent 2100 Bioanalyzer and agarose gel were used to check RNA quality, and a NanoDrop 2000 was used to measure RNA concentration. In this sample, this clonotype turned up many times. What antigen it recognizes has not been identified. No much larger clonotype is one base removed from it; base qualities were not supplied.

The library was generated by multiplex PCR. The sample was run on an Illumina HiSeq 4000. TCR beta libraries were built with iRepertoire HTBI primers and Arm-PCR amplification of CDR3 regions. Gel purification was performed on PCR products prior to sequencing. For the original study's pipeline: Across samples, around 58 TRBV and 15 or so TRBJ segments were identified and used for gene usage analysis of CDR3 amino acid clonotypes. Filtered high-quality paired reads were merged into contigs using COPE and FqMerger. BLAST was used to align contigs to IMGT TRBV, TRBD and TRBJ reference genes, with CDR3 defined following IMGT. Clonotypes above 0.1% frequency were classified as highly expanded clones. Repertoire diversity was measured by Shannon entropy, and V-J evenness by the Gini coefficient. Public clonotypes were defined as clonotypes shared by more than one individual. TCRdb passed the public sequencing reads through fastp at Q25 and MiXCR, retaining productive beta sequences. Identical CDR3 proteins give one entry, which carries the most common genes and DNA. The V and J calls follow TCRdb's processing rather than the paper's. A total of a few hundred thousand distinct CDR3 sequences appear in this sample, around 20% of them only once. Of the sample, roughly 14% falls within the top ten clones.

Between the V and J ends, shortened by 5 bases and 6 bases respectively, the junction contains 7 bases. Including the terminal cysteine and phenylalanine, the CDR3 comprises 12 residues. CDR3 DNA is the only sequence kept; it has 36 bases, read in frame from the first base. As encoded in the germline V gene, CDR1 is WSHSY while CDR2 is SAAADI. The V gene is TRBV10-2 and the J gene is TRBJ2-2, with the D gene too uncertain to name. The clonotype originates from a female donor with Graves disease. The specimen comprised peripheral blood mononuclear cells (PBMCs), sampled at new diagnosis, from a patient treated with antithyroid drugs. The CDR3 reads CASSLLAGELFF. The DNA sequence is as follows: TGCGCCAGCAGTTTACTCGCCGGGGAGCTGTTTTTT.